Sequencing of this T cell receptor (beta chain) was carried out in a study of blood T cells in healthy people across ages. Next came a second PCR, run for roughly 6 to 11 cycles, which used a sample-barcoded 5' primer along with a J-beta primer mix. Samples each returned at least 3 million CDR3-containing paired-end reads. TCRdb re-derived calls from the 5' RACE reads in MiXCR, one entry per CDR3 protein. The sample consists of hundreds of thousands of distinct CDR3 sequences, more than 45% of them appearing once. This TCR derives from a man aged 25 to 45 in good health. Sequencing input: blood.

This chain's CDR3 is CSAHRTSGISYEQYF. In DNA form, the CDR3 reads TGCAGTGCACATCGGACTAGCGGGATATCCTACGAGCAGTACTTC. The V call is TRBV20-1, the J call TRBJ2-5; 12 positions match TRBD2. The DNA end is more similar to TRBJ2-7, so the J call may be wrong. From germline, CDR1 is DFQATT and CDR2 SNEGSKA (reference sequence). This CDR3 spans 15 amino acids.